This T cell receptor (beta chain) was profiled in a study of cytomegalovirus exposure and HLA in healthy donors. Study findings and constraints: Testing in vitro showed a few CMV-associated chains specific for CMV antigens.

As regards this clone: Its antigen is undetermined.

Researchers ran the PCR with 60 Vbeta and 13 Jbeta primers. Libraries were prepared by immunoSEQ multiplex PCR; TCRdb keeps only in-frame clonotypes and omits some of them. The table lists under 300,000 clones, 80% to 85% of them singletons. The TCR was taken from a woman in her sixties in good health and CMV-seropositive. Sequenced: PBMCs.

The CDR3 spells CASSPTGDRSFGNTIYF. DNA for the CDR3: TGCGCCAGCAGCCCTACAGGGGATAGGTCCTTCGGAAACACCATATATTTT. The genes are TRBV4-1 and TRBJ1-3; TRBD1 agrees at 7 bases. CDR1 and CDR2 from the germline V gene are MGHRA and YSYEKL. Trimming removed 4 bases from V and 4 bases from J; junction bases left unmatched: 13. The CDR3 has 17 amino acids.